These 18 T cell receptor beta chains originate from one sample sequenced in a study of memory CD4+ T cells and cytomegalovirus serostatus (dated by TCRdb to about 2019). Library preparation used the immunoSEQ multiplex PCR assay. Imported from immuneACCESS, the table was reduced by TCRdb to in-frame sequences with V and J called. These copies leave out some clones; in studies compared against another copy, an unresolved V gene accounts for under half, and the cause of the remainder is not known. This sample is represented by some 53,000 clones; about 73% of them were singletons. The ten biggest clones cover roughly 0.84% of the sample. Single viable CD3+CD4+CD8-CD45RO+ cells were sorted as memory CD4+ T cells on a FACSAria II. Sequencing input: memory CD4+ T cells from blood. The source of these receptors is an adult in good health and CMV-seronegative.

The chain uses TRBV4-3 and TRBJ2-3, with no clear D. Germline-derived CDR1 and CDR2 are LGHNA and YSLEER. V lost 2 bases and J 3 bases, leaving 18 bases between the germline ends. CDR3 size: 17 residues. CDR3 nucleotide sequence: TGCGCCAGCAGCCAATTCGTAGGGCCCAGCCTAACAGATACGCAGTATTTT. This sequence encodes CASSQFVGPSLTDTQYF.

This chain links TRBV29-1 with TRBJ1-1; tentative D call: TRBD1 (5 bases). The ends were cut back, 6 bases at V and 4 bases at J, with 12 bases in the middle. Looked up from germline, CDR1 is SQVTM and CDR2 is ANQGSEA. This CDR3 region has 12 residues. CDR3 in amino acids: CSVDAGRTEAFF. The CDR3 DNA reads as TGCAGCGTAGACGCGGGACGCACTGAAGCTTTCTTT. The full variable domain, in which reference TRBV29-1 and TRBJ1-1 provide the parts outside the CDR3, is SAVISQKPSRDICQRGTSLTIQCQVDSQVTMMFWYRQQPGQSLTLIATANQGSEATYESGFVIDKFPISRPNLTFSTLTVSNMSPEDSSIYLCSVDAGRTEAFFGQGTRLTVV.

The CDR3 sequence is CASSVDSLGDTQYF. Written as DNA, the CDR3 is TGTGCCAGCAGCGTAGACAGCCTAGGGGATACGCAGTATTTT. This chain connects TRBV9 to TRBJ2-3; D call uncertain. The CDR3 runs to 14 residues. V lost 0 bases to trimming and J lost 6 bases, with 11 bases between them. Germline CDR1 reads SGDLS; CDR2 reads YYNGEE.

This clone has just one count. The rearrangement links TRBV7-9 to TRBJ1-5; D might be TRBD1 (6 bases). The germline V and J ends were trimmed by 1 base and 7 bases, with 20 bases remaining between them. This CDR3 region has 17 residues. The V gene's germline CDR1 is SEHNR and CDR2 FQNEAQ (reference sequence). The CDR3 sequence: CASSLEVGRGGDQPQHF. The CDR3 coding sequence is TGTGCCAGCAGCTTAGAGGTAGGGAGGGGGGGCGACCAGCCCCAGCATTTT.

This chain joins TRBV7-8 and TRBJ2-4; 8 bases map to TRBD1. The CDR3 runs 16 residues. Germline trimming cut 4 bases from V and 0 bases from J; bases unmatched to any gene: 5. The germline CDR1 and CDR2 sequences are SGHVS and FQNEAQ. Here the CDR3 reads CASSSTGVVAKNIQYF. CDR3 DNA sequence: TGTGCCAGCAGCTCGACAGGGGTCGTAGCCAAAAACATTCAGTACTTC.

The chain recombines TRBV28 with TRBJ1-2; possibly TRBD1 for D (5 bases). Germline-derived CDR1 and CDR2 are MDHEN and SYDVKM. This CDR3 contains 14 residues. V shed 10 bases and J shed 6 bases, with 21 bases lying between them. DNA for the CDR3: TGTGCCACCCCCTTGGGTCCAGGGCGTCATGGCTACACCTTC. Encoded protein: CATPLGPGRHGYTF.

This clone was recorded once. The chain is built from TRBV6-6 and TRBJ1-5; 7 bases match TRBD1. V dropped 7 bases and J dropped 0; count of bases not matched to a gene: 9. The CDR3 runs to 16 residues. Germline CDR1 is MNHNY and CDR2 is SVGAGI (reference sequence). Here the CDR3 DNA reads TGTGCCAGCAAAGGGACAGCCTCGTATAGCAATCAGCCCCAGCATTTT. Residues: CASKGTASYSNQPQHF.

The chain employs TRBV19 and TRBJ2-6, with no clear D. With 8 bases removed from V and 2 bases from J, the gap between germline ends came to 19 bases. CDR3 length equals 17 residues. Germline values: CDR1 LNHDA, CDR2 SQIVND (reference sequence). CDR3 coding DNA: TGTGCCAGTGGTAAGTTTCCATCAGGCACTGGGGCCAACGTCCTGACTTTC. Translated: CASGKFPSGTGANVLTF.

The chain is built from TRBV6-5 and TRBJ2-5; D is perhaps TRBD1 or TRBD2 (5 bases each). The CDR3 is 13 residues long. Between the trimmed V and J ends, which lost 6 bases and 4 bases, there was a span of 12 bases. CDR1 MNHEY and CDR2 SVGAGI come from the germline V gene. The CDR3, as DNA: TGTGCCAGCAGGCTCCCGGGGACAGAGACCCAGTACTTC. It yields the protein CASRLPGTETQYF.

The chain is built from TRBV6-5 and TRBJ2-5; tentative D call: TRBD2 (7 bases). CDR3 length equals 14 residues. Germline CDR1 MNHEY, CDR2 SVGAGI. V was shortened by 2 bases and J by 4 bases, with 11 bases between the two germline ends. Here the CDR3 DNA reads TGTGCCAGCAGTTACGGGGGGGCGGGAGAGACCCAGTACTTC. As protein: CASSYGGAGETQYF.

J is TRBJ1-4 and V is TRBV30; the D is unclear. This CDR3 has 14 amino acids. V lost 3 bases and J lost 4, with 12 bases in between. Per germline, CDR1 GTSNPN and CDR2 SVGIG (reference sequence). CDR3 DNA sequence: TGTGCCTGGAGCGCTGGCAGGAGTAATGAAAAACTGTTTTTT. Amino acid sequence: CAWSAGRSNEKLFF.

The J gene is TRBJ1-5, the V gene TRBV2, with a tentative D call TRBD1 (5 bases). Trimming pared 6 bases from V and 2 bases from J, leaving 11 bases between. Germline V lookup: CDR1 SNHLY, CDR2 FYNNEI. This CDR3 has 14 amino acids. The CDR3 nucleotides read TGTGCCAGCAGGCGAGGGGAGGGCAATCAGCCCCAGCATTTT. Protein sequence: CASRRGEGNQPQHF.

This rearrangement joins TRBV7-2 to TRBJ1-1; the D is unclear. CDR1 and CDR2 (germline): SGHTA, FQGNSA. V was pared by 6 bases and J by 11 bases, with 25 bases between. The CDR3 loop spans 15 amino acids. The CDR3 DNA follows: TGTGCCAGCAGTCTAACAACCGGGCCAGCCCGAAGCGCTTTCTTT. Residues: CASSLTTGPARSAFF. The entire variable domain, with the rest obtained from reference TRBV7-2 and TRBJ1-1, is as follows: GAGVSQSPSNKVTEKGKDVELRCDPISGHTALYWYRQSLGQGLEFLIYFQGNSAPDKSGLPSDRFSAERTGGSVSTLTIQRTQQEDSAVYLCASSLTTGPARSAFFGQGTRLTVV.

The chain couples TRBV12-5 to TRBJ1-2, with D uncertain. In germline, CDR1 is LGHNT, CDR2 FRNRAP. V lost 5 bases to trimming and J lost 4 bases, with 5 bases between them. The CDR3 spans 11 residues. CDR3 DNA sequence: TGTGCTAGTGGTATCAGCTATGGCTACACCTTC. Amino acid sequence: CASGISYGYTF.

This chain uses TRBV5-6 with TRBJ1-2; D is unclear. This CDR3 is built from 16 residues. V was clipped by 2 bases and J by 6 bases, with 20 bases between them. Germline values: CDR1 SGHDT, CDR2 YYEEEE. CDR3 nucleotide sequence: TGTGCCAGCAGCTTCTATGGGTTCTTGAGTGTCGATGGCTACACCTTC. Translating gives CASSFYGFLSVDGYTF.

This chain links TRBV7-2 with TRBJ2-5; tentatively, D is TRBD1 or TRBD2 (6 bases each). The CDR3 runs to 16 residues. The V gene lost 1 base and the J gene lost 2 bases, with 14 bases spanning the gap. Germline V gene lookup returns CDR1 SGHTA and CDR2 FQGNSA. CDR3 sequence: CASSLVIGGHQETQYF. Written as DNA, the CDR3 is TGTGCCAGCAGCTTAGTTATCGGGGGCCATCAAGAGACCCAGTACTTC.

The chain uses TRBV4-1 and TRBJ1-6; weak D call: TRBD1 (5 bases). V was cut by 4 bases and J by 9 bases, with 19 bases left in between. The CDR3 loop spans 16 amino acids. CDR1 is MGHRA and CDR2 is YSYEKL in the germline V gene. This chain's CDR3 is CASSPNRQILVSPLHF. CDR3 sequence (DNA): TGCGCCAGCAGCCCTAATAGACAGATATTAGTTTCACCCCTCCACTTT.

The rearrangement uses TRBV7-3 and TRBJ2-1; 12 bases map to TRBD1. This CDR3 spans 20 amino acids. Germline V gives CDR1 SGHTA, CDR2 FQGTGA. After removal of 0 bases from V and 4 bases from J, the junction contained 13 bases not matched to a gene. The CDR3 DNA reads as TGTGCCAGCAGCTTAACGAAACCGGGACAGGGGGCAAAATTTTACAATGAGCAGTTCTTC. It encodes CASSLTKPGQGAKFYNEQFF.